Listed below are T cell receptor beta chains from one sample, sequenced in a study of CD8 T cells in Susac syndrome. Each CDR3 protein gets one entry after TCRdb re-called the immunoSEQ multiplex PCR reads with MiXCR. The table lists some 150,000 distinct CDR3 sequences, roughly 95% of them singletons. Sequenced material: CD4+ T cells from PBMCs. The receptors were sampled from a human donor with Susac syndrome. The CDR3 runs from the conserved cysteine through the conserved F or W. Fields, in order: clone size, J gene, V gene, D gene, CDR3 DNA, CDR3 protein. The D gene is left open where the match is weak. The size of a clone is reported for some rows only, either as once, few or many, or as a class for expanded clones.

>-|TRBJ2-3|TRBV7-6|TRBD1
TGTGCCAGCAGCTTGGGGACAGGGGGGTCGACAGATACGCAGTATTTT
CASSLGTGGSTDTQYF
>-|TRBJ2-7|TRBV27|TRBD1
TGTGCCAGCAATCCGACAGGGGCCCACGAGCAGTACTTC
CASNPTGAHEQYF
>few|TRBJ2-4|TRBV4-3|TRBD2
TGCGCCAGCAGCCAAGAAGGGGCGGGGGGGCTAGCCAAAAACATTCAGTACTTC
CASSQEGAGGLAKNIQYF
>-|TRBJ2-3|TRBV24-1|-
TGTGCCACCAGTGATCATGCCGGAGCGCAGTATTTT
CATSDHAGAQYF
>-|TRBJ2-2|TRBV7-3|-
TGTGCCAGCAGCGTGGGACCCGCGCGAGGGGAGCTGTTTTTT
CASSVGPARGELFF
>-|TRBJ2-3|TRBV29-1|-
TGCAGCGTGAGCGGGCCCGGAGATACGCAGTATTTT
CSVSGPGDTQYF
>-|TRBJ2-7|TRBV7-9|TRBD1
TGTGCCAGCAGCTTCCAGGGGGCAAGGGAGCAGTACTTC
CASSFQGAREQYF
>few|TRBJ1-6|TRBV7-2|-
TGTGCCAGCAGCTTAGGAAGGCAAAAGAATTCACCCCTCCACTTT
CASSLGRQKNSPLHF
>-|TRBJ2-7|TRBV30|-
TGTGGGGTAGCCTACGAGCAGTACTTC
CGVAYEQYF
>-|TRBJ1-5|TRBV15|TRBD1
TGTGCCACCAGCAGAGATCAGGGGGCGCGAAATCAGCCCCAGCATTTT
CATSRDQGARNQPQHF
>-|TRBJ1-1|TRBV16|-
TGTGCCAGCAGCCTAAGGGCAGACAACACTGAAGCTTTCTTT
CASSLRADNTEAFF
>-|TRBJ1-2|TRBV29-1|-
TGCAGCGCGGGGGGGAATGGCTACACCTTC
CSAGGNGYTF
>-|TRBJ2-1|TRBV2|TRBD2
TGTGCCAAAGGACTAGCGGGGGGCTATGAGCAGTTCTTC
CAKGLAGGYEQFF
>-|TRBJ1-2|TRBV11-2|-
TGTGCCAGCACCAGGGAGCCCGGCTACACCTTC
CASTREPGYTF
>-|TRBJ2-5|TRBV15|-
TGTGCCACCAGCAGAGATCGGGGACAAGAGACCCAGTACTTC
CATSRDRGQETQYF
>once|TRBJ2-1|TRBV4-3|TRBD2
TGCGCCAGCTCGGAGCGGGGGGGATACAATGAGCAGTTCTTC
CASSERGGYNEQFF
>-|TRBJ1-5|TRBV20-1|TRBD1
TGCAGTGCCACGTCGGGGACAGGGAACAATCAGCCCCAGCATTTT
CSATSGTGNNQPQHF
>-|TRBJ2-2|TRBV7-7|TRBD2
TGTGCCAGCAGCGTAGGACTAGCGGGGGGCCCCGGGGAGCTGTTTTTT
CASSVGLAGGPGELFF
>-|TRBJ2-4|TRBV18|-
TGTGCCAGCTCACCCGCCCCAGGGATAGGGAACATTCAGTACTTC
CASSPAPGIGNIQYF
>-|TRBJ2-7|TRBV20-1|-
TGCAGTGCTACCCCACCGGGGTACGAGCAGTACTTC
CSATPPGYEQYF
>-|TRBJ2-7|TRBV3-1|TRBD1
TGTGCCAGCAGCCAAGAAGGGGACAGGGCGGACGAGCAGTACTTC
CASSQEGDRADEQYF
>-|TRBJ2-1|TRBV7-2|-
TGTGCCAGCAGCTTAGATTTCCCAAATGAGCAGTTCTTC
CASSLDFPNEQFF
>-|TRBJ2-5|TRBV12-3/TRBV12-4|-
TGTGCCAGCGGACGAGGGTCGCGGGAGACCCAGTACTTC
CASGRGSRETQYF
>-|TRBJ2-5|TRBV6-5|-
TGTGCCGGAAACCGGGACTCTCAAGAGACCCAGTACTTC
CAGNRDSQETQYF
>-|TRBJ2-2|TRBV5-1|TRBD1
TGCGCCAGCAGCTTGGAGTCAGGGGGACCCGGGGAGCTGTTTTTT
CASSLESGGPGELFF
>-|TRBJ2-5|TRBV20-1|-
TGCAGTGCCGCTAGTCCGGTAGAGACCCAGTACTTC
CSAASPVETQYF
>once|TRBJ1-2|TRBV25-1|-
TGTGCCAGCAGCGGGGCGGGGGTCCCATACTATGGCTACACCTTC
CASSGAGVPYYGYTF
>-|TRBJ2-3|TRBV4-1|-
TGCGCCAGCAGCCAGGTGGGGGCCGCTAGCACAGATACGCAGTATTTT
CASSQVGAASTDTQYF
>-|TRBJ2-3|TRBV7-2|-
TGTGCCAGCAGCCCCAGTTCCAGGGTGGTGACAGATACGCAGTATTTT
CASSPSSRVVTDTQYF
>-|TRBJ1-3|TRBV7-3|-
TGTGCCAGCAGCCTCCTGAGAGGAGACACCATATATTTT
CASSLLRGDTIYF
>-|TRBJ1-3|TRBV7-8|-
TGTGCCAGCAGCTTGGGAGGGGCCCGCTCTGGAAACACCATATATTTT
CASSLGGARSGNTIYF
>-|TRBJ2-5|TRBV2|TRBD2
TGTGCCAGCAGTAACAGCGGGGGGGCGGAGACCCAGTACTTC
CASSNSGGAETQYF
>-|TRBJ1-1|TRBV1|-
TGCACCAGCAGCCAAGCCACAGTGAACACTGAAGCTTTCTTT
CTSSQATVNTEAFF
>once|TRBJ2-1|TRBV15|-
TGTGCCACCAGCAGAGGGGGTTCCTCCTACAATGAGCAGTTCTTC
CATSRGGSSYNEQFF
>-|TRBJ2-7|TRBV2|-
TGTGCCAGCAGTGTCCGAGGATCCCCAAGCGAGCAGTACTTC
CASSVRGSPSEQYF
>-|TRBJ2-1|TRBV19|-
TGTGCCAGTAGTTCGTTTGGGGCCCACGAGCAGTTCTTC
CASSSFGAHEQFF
>-|TRBJ1-2|TRBV6-4|TRBD1
TGTGCCAGCAGTAAGGGGACAGGGGGAGGCTACACCTTC
CASSKGTGGGYTF
>-|TRBJ1-4|TRBV3-1|-
TGTGCCAGCAGCCTGACCAACTGGAGTGAAAAACTGTTTTTT
CASSLTNWSEKLFF
>-|TRBJ2-7|TRBV11-2|-
TGTGCCAGCAGCCCATCAGGGATAGCCTACGAGCAGTACTTC
CASSPSGIAYEQYF
>-|TRBJ2-5|TRBV19|TRBD1
TGTGCCAGTAGCGACAGGGGGCCTGGCGAGACCCAGTACTTC
CASSDRGPGETQYF
>-|TRBJ2-3|TRBV3-1|-
TGTGCCAGCAGCCAAGGTTATGGGGGCCGGCCAGATACGCAGTATTTT
CASSQGYGGRPDTQYF
>-|TRBJ1-6|TRBV28|-
TGTGCCAGCAACGAGGCCACAGTCGGTTCACCCCTCCACTTT
CASNEATVGSPLHF
>once|TRBJ1-6|TRBV6-2/TRBV6-3|-
TGTGCCAGCCGCTTCCAGAGCTCCTATAATTCACCCCTCCACTTT
CASRFQSSYNSPLHF
>-|TRBJ1-2|TRBV12-3/TRBV12-4|-
TGTGCCAGCAGTGCTTCAAGAACCTATGGCTACACCTTC
CASSASRTYGYTF
>-|TRBJ2-1|TRBV5-6|-
TGTGCCAGCAGCCGCCTGGCGTTGGGAGGAAGGAATGAGCAGTTCTTC
CASSRLALGGRNEQFF
>once|TRBJ2-7|TRBV20-1|-
TGCAGTGCTAGAGCCAGCGGCGTCAGCTCCTACGAGCAGTACTTC
CSARASGVSSYEQYF
>-|TRBJ2-7|TRBV29-1|TRBD1
TGCAGCGCCGGAACAGGGGGCAGTTCGTACGAGCAGTACTTC
CSAGTGGSSYEQYF
>-|TRBJ2-3|TRBV28|TRBD2
TGTGCCAGCGCAACCGGGGGGGCAATTGACACGCAGTATTTT
CASATGGAIDTQYF
>-|TRBJ1-5|TRBV15|TRBD1
TGTGCCACCAGCAGGGGCAACAGGGGAAGTGTCCCCTGGGCCCAGCATTTT
CATSRGNRGSVPWAQHF
>-|TRBJ2-2|TRBV6-6|TRBD2
TGTGCCAGCAAGAGCGGGGGGAACACCGGGGAGCTGTTTTTT
CASKSGGNTGELFF
>once|TRBJ2-3|TRBV12-3/TRBV12-4|-
TGTGCCAGCAGAAGGGACCCCGGGGGCTCGGATACGCAGTATTTT
CASRRDPGGSDTQYF
>-|TRBJ2-7|TRBV12-3/TRBV12-4|TRBD1
TGTGCCAGCAGTTTTCGGACAGGGGGCGACGAGCAGTACTTC
CASSFRTGGDEQYF
>-|TRBJ2-3|TRBV9|-
TGTGCCAGCAGCACCCCGGGACCCAGCACAGATACGCAGTATTTT
CASSTPGPSTDTQYF
>-|TRBJ1-2|TRBV29-1|TRBD1
TGCAGCGCCGGTGGACAGGGGCACCCGTCCGACACCTTC
CSAGGQGHPSDTF